These 30 T cell receptor beta chains originate from one sample sequenced in a study of lymphopenia after photon versus proton radiotherapy. Repertoires were generated with immunoSEQ multiplex PCR, while TCRdb's copy carries only in-frame clones and drops some. The sample consists of 25,000 to 35,000 clones, 94% of them appearing once. The sample consisted of peripheral blood, taken from a patient treated with photon-based radiotherapy. These TCRs come from a woman aged 50 to 60 with cholangiocarcinoma.

The V gene is TRBV19, the J gene TRBJ1-1; unclear D gene. Germline CDR1 LNHDA, CDR2 SQIVND (reference sequence). The CDR3 consists of 13 residues. Trimming left V 7 bases short and J 7 bases short, with 16 bases between. CDR3 sequence reads: CASTVHPFSEAFF. The CDR3 DNA reads TGTGCCAGTACCGTCCACCCTTTCAGTGAAGCTTTCTTT.

The V call is TRBV6-1, the J call TRBJ2-5; perhaps TRBD2 as D (5 bases). Germline assignment: CDR1 MNHNS and CDR2 SASEGT. CDR3 size: 15 residues. Between the trimmed V and J ends, which lost 9 bases and 2 bases, there was a span of 19 bases. The chain's CDR3 is CARAPLREAQETQYF. The DNA of the CDR3 is TGTGCCAGGGCGCCACTCCGGGAAGCTCAAGAGACCCAGTACTTC.

This sequence joins TRBV11-2 and TRBJ2-3; D is unresolved. Trimming took off 4 bases at V and 7 bases at J, with 6 bases between the two ends. This CDR3 has 11 amino acids. Germline V gene sequence: CDR1 SGHAT, CDR2 FQNNGV. Here the CDR3 reads CASSSIYTQYF. CDR3 coding DNA: TGTGCCAGCAGCTCTATCTATACGCAGTATTTT.

This chain joins TRBV11-3 and TRBJ2-2, with a tentative D call TRBD1 (6 bases). Germline CDR1 SGHNT, CDR2 YENEEA. V lost 4 bases to trimming and J lost 5 bases, with 11 bases between them. The CDR3 loop spans 14 amino acids. The CDR3 region has the DNA TGTGCCAGCAGCTCCGGACAGAAGACCGGGGAGCTGTTTTTT. The encoded protein is CASSSGQKTGELFF.

V is TRBV27 and J is TRBJ1-6, with no clear D. CDR3 size: 12 residues. Germline CDR1 is MNHEY and CDR2 is SMNVEV (reference sequence). V was pared by 6 bases and J by 3 bases, with 3 bases between. CDR3 DNA sequence: TGTGCCAGCAGCTACTATAATTCACCCCTCCACTTT. Translating gives CASSYYNSPLHF.

The rearrangement links TRBV5-5 to TRBJ1-4; TRBD1 aligns across 7 bases. Germline V CDR1 and CDR2: SGHKS, YYEKEE (reference sequence). The CDR3 spans 19 residues. With V trimmed by 0 bases and J by 2 bases, 13 bases remained unmatched. Here the CDR3 reads CASSLAPLRGPATNEKLFF. The CDR3 bases are TGTGCCAGCAGCTTGGCCCCTCTGAGGGGGCCTGCCACTAATGAAAAACTGTTTTTT.

This chain connects TRBV7-2 to TRBJ1-2; no definite D call. Trimming took off 1 base at V and 1 base at J, with 10 bases between the two ends. Germline values: CDR1 SGHTA, CDR2 FQGNSA. The CDR3 sequence is 15 residues long. The CDR3 nucleotides are TGTGCCAGCAGCTTAGACTGGACGGATAACTATGGCTACACCTTC. Translated: CASSLDWTDNYGYTF.

The chain has TRBV4-3 and TRBJ1-1, with no clear D. The V gene's germline CDR1 is LGHNA and CDR2 YSLEER. Trimming left V 0 bases short and J 3 bases short, with 8 bases between. This CDR3 spans 14 amino acids. In nucleotides, the CDR3 is TGCGCCAGCAGCCAAGAAGCGGGAGACACTGAAGCTTTCTTT. Its translation: CASSQEAGDTEAFF.

In this sample, this clone turned up once. This sequence joins TRBV9 and TRBJ2-5; 8 nucleotides line up with TRBD2. The CDR3 loop spans 16 amino acids. J gave up 4 bases and V 0 bases, and 8 bases lay outside the gene matches. Germline CDR1 SGDLS, CDR2 YYNGEE. CDR3 residues: CASSVAGGSGGETQYF. CDR3 coding DNA: TGTGCCAGCAGCGTAGCCGGGGGGAGCGGGGGAGAGACCCAGTACTTC.

The chain carries TRBV6-1 and TRBJ2-1; perhaps TRBD2 as D (5 bases). The CDR3 is made up of 14 amino acids. V was cut by 7 bases and J by 2 bases, with 12 bases left in between. Germline CDR1 MNHNS, CDR2 SASEGT. The CDR3 loop reads CASTLDFAYNEQFF. CDR3 in DNA: TGTGCCAGCACCCTGGACTTTGCCTACAATGAGCAGTTCTTC.

The V gene is TRBV10-1, the J gene TRBJ2-3; 9 bases agree with TRBD1. V lost 4 bases, J lost 5 bases, and 4 bases stayed unmatched. The CDR3 contains 14 residues. The V gene's germline CDR1 is WNHNN and CDR2 SYGVQD (reference sequence). The CDR3 sequence: CASSAGTGLDTQYF. The DNA for the CDR3 is TGCGCCAGCAGTGCGGGGACAGGGTTAGATACGCAGTATTTT.

The V call is TRBV10-1, the J call TRBJ1-1; D uncertain. The germline V and J ends were trimmed by 6 bases and 2 bases, with 13 bases remaining between them. There are 14 residues in the CDR3. Germline CDR1 WNHNN, CDR2 SYGVQD (reference sequence). The CDR3 DNA follows: TGCGCCAGCAGGGCCAGCGGAGATAACACTGAAGCTTTCTTT. It is translated as CASRASGDNTEAFF.

The genes are TRBV10-1 and TRBJ1-1; no clear D gene. Germline CDR1 reads WNHNN; CDR2 reads SYGVQD (reference sequence). Trimming removed 3 bases from V and 11 bases from J, with 13 bases in between. This CDR3 has 12 amino acids. The CDR3 DNA reads as TGCGCCAGCAGTGACACCGGGAGATTGGCTTTCTTT. This sequence encodes CASSDTGRLAFF.

V gene TRBV18 combines with J gene TRBJ1-2; D possibly corresponds to TRBD1 (5 bases). V was trimmed by 1 base and J by 3 bases, leaving 15 bases between them. Germline V gene sequence: CDR1 KGHSH, CDR2 LQKENI. The CDR3 loop spans 16 amino acids. The CDR3 reads CASSPLPQTADYGYTF. The CDR3 coding sequence is TGTGCCAGCTCACCACTACCTCAGACAGCGGACTATGGCTACACCTTC.

The rearrangement uses TRBV19 and TRBJ2-1; possibly TRBD1 for D (5 bases). Germline CDR1 and CDR2: LNHDA and SQIVND (reference sequence). This CDR3 has 16 residues. V was trimmed by 6 bases and J by 3 bases, leaving 18 bases between them. The CDR3 DNA reads as TGTGCCAGTAGCCAAGGAGCAGGGTCTATCTACAATGAGCAGTTCTTC. Its translation is CASSQGAGSIYNEQFF.

V and J are TRBV6-1 and TRBJ1-1; D gene ambiguous. CDR1 is MNHNS, CDR2 SASEGT, per germline. CDR3 size: 10 residues. Trimming took off 8 bases at V and 4 bases at J, with 5 bases between the two ends. As DNA, the CDR3 is TGTGCCAGCGGGAGCACTGAAGCTTTCTTT. As protein: CASGSTEAFF.

The chain recombines TRBV29-1 with TRBJ2-7, with D maybe TRBD2 (5 bases). Germline values: CDR1 SQVTM, CDR2 ANQGSEA. V dropped 4 bases and J dropped 5 bases, with 27 bases sitting between them. This CDR3 region has 17 residues. The DNA of the CDR3 is TGCAGCGTTGTTATTTTGGACTCTAGTAGGCTCTACAACGAGCAGTACTTC. Translated, it gives CSVVILDSSRLYNEQYF.

The V and J genes are TRBV6-5 and TRBJ1-2; D uncertain. This CDR3 has 12 residues. V was trimmed by 10 bases and J by 7 bases, leaving 16 bases between them. Germline values: CDR1 MNHEY, CDR2 SVGAGI. The CDR3 sequence: CATGALWSGYTF. CDR3 sequence (DNA): TGTGCCACCGGTGCCCTTTGGTCTGGCTACACCTTC.

The chain is built from TRBV7-2 and TRBJ1-4, with TRBD1 as a possible D gene (6 bases). Germline V CDR1 and CDR2: SGHTA, FQGNSA. Trimming cost V 6 bases and J 2 bases, with 13 bases left between them. This CDR3 is 15 amino acids long. The DNA for the CDR3 is TGTGCCAGCAGACCTGACAGGACGACTAATGAAAAACTGTTTTTT. Encoded protein: CASRPDRTTNEKLFF.

The V call is TRBV6-1, the J call TRBJ1-3; D ambiguous. This CDR3 has 14 amino acids. Germline values: CDR1 MNHNS, CDR2 SASEGT. V lost 3 bases and J 7 bases, leaving 13 bases between the germline ends. CDR3 in amino acids: CASSEDGLSNTIYF. The CDR3 nucleotides are TGTGCCAGCAGTGAGGACGGCCTCAGTAACACCATATATTTT.

The chain has TRBV27 and TRBJ1-1, with a weak D call TRBD1 (5 bases). Germline V gene data show CDR1 as MNHEY and CDR2 as SMNVEV (reference sequence). The CDR3 covers 15 residues. Deletions cut 5 bases from V and 1 base from J, with 14 bases between. The CDR3: CASSVTGRWNTEAFF. CDR3 nucleotide sequence: TGTGCCAGCAGTGTAACGGGACGGTGGAACACTGAAGCTTTCTTT.

The count of this clone is one. Here the CDR3 DNA reads TGTGCTAGTGGTTTGGGGACAGGGGGTATGACCGGGGAGCTGTTTTTT. It translates to CASGLGTGGMTGELFF. The chain has TRBV12-5 and TRBJ2-2; 10 positions match TRBD1. The CDR3 runs 16 residues. Germline V CDR1 and CDR2: LGHNT, FRNRAP. Unmatched junction bases numbered 4, after V lost 1 base and J lost 5 bases.

This clone was seen a handful of times. The chain combines TRBV5-1 with TRBJ1-4, with a possible D match to TRBD1 (6 bases). Germline assignment: CDR1 SGHRS and CDR2 YFSETQ. The CDR3 contains 15 residues. Trimming removed 4 bases from V and 7 bases from J, with 17 bases in between. The chain's CDR3 is CASSPVTGRGEKLFF. CDR3 DNA sequence: TGCGCCAGCAGCCCGGTCACAGGGAGGGGTGAAAAACTGTTTTTT.

The chain combines TRBV2 with TRBJ2-7; a weak D match, TRBD2 (6 bases). The germline V gene encodes CDR1 SNHLY and CDR2 FYNNEI. The CDR3 is 15 amino acids. Deletions cut 1 base from V and 6 bases from J, with 16 bases between. DNA of the CDR3: TGTGCCAGCAGTGAAGTGGAGGGGTACTCGACCGAGCAGTACTTC. Its translation: CASSEVEGYSTEQYF.

The chain carries TRBV7-2 and TRBJ1-1, with D unclear. Trimming removed 2 bases from V and 2 bases from J, with 9 bases in between. This CDR3 contains 14 residues. Per the germline V gene, CDR1 is SGHTA and CDR2 is FQGNSA. The DNA of the CDR3 is TGTGCCAGCAGCTTAAGTAGAGGAAACACTGAAGCTTTCTTT. Translated, it gives CASSLSRGNTEAFF.

V is TRBV12-1 and J is TRBJ1-1; whether TRBD1, the table's D call, matches the DNA was not checked. TRBV12-1 constitutes a pseudogene. CDR3 length: 19 residues. In DNA, the CDR3 is TGTGCCAGCAGCTCGAACACCAATGTAAAGGGACAGGGCGACACTGAAGCTTTCTTT. Translation: CASSSNTNVKGQGDTEAFF.

The chain couples TRBV4-3 to TRBJ2-6, with D possibly called TRBD1 or TRBD2 (5 bases each). CDR3 length: 20 amino acids. V shed 0 bases and J shed 0 bases, with 18 bases lying between them. Germline values: CDR1 LGHNA, CDR2 YSLEER. The CDR3 here is CASSQDFYPGPISGANVLTF. The CDR3 region has the DNA TGCGCCAGCAGCCAAGATTTTTATCCGGGACCGATCTCTGGGGCCAACGTCCTGACTTTC.

The chain uses TRBV6-4 and TRBJ1-2; tentatively, D is TRBD1 (5 bases). This CDR3 comprises 13 residues. CDR1 and CDR2 from the germline V gene are MRHNA and SNTAGT. V was cut by 5 bases and J by 8 bases, with 15 bases left in between. CDR3 DNA: TGTGCCAGCAGTCTTGAGGGGTCTGGGGGCTACACCTTC. This sequence encodes CASSLEGSGGYTF.

The V gene is TRBV5-6, the J gene TRBJ1-5, with D perhaps matching TRBD1 (5 bases). Germline assignment: CDR1 SGHDT and CDR2 YYEEEE. This CDR3 spans 15 amino acids. V was pared by 4 bases and J by 1 base, with 12 bases between. The CDR3 loop is CASSRRARSNQPQHF. The CDR3 DNA is TGTGCCAGCAGCCGCAGGGCAAGGAGCAATCAGCCCCAGCATTTT.

This chain uses TRBV9 with TRBJ2-2; 7 positions agree with TRBD1. The CDR3 is 15 amino acids. The germline CDR1 and CDR2 sequences are SGDLS and YYNGEE. V was pared by 0 bases and J by 5 bases, with 4 bases of the junction left unmatched. CDR3 sequence reads: CASSVVDRETGELFF. The CDR3 region has the DNA TGTGCCAGCAGCGTAGTCGACAGGGAGACCGGGGAGCTGTTTTTT.